The entry below describes one T cell receptor (beta chain). The antigen remains undetermined. An end of the junction does not agree with germline; a read error may underlie this. Other DNA sequences in the sample encode the same CDR3. Germline CDR1 SGHRS, CDR2 YFSETQ. There are 15 residues in the CDR3. Described time point: after dendritic cell vaccination, including at tumor progression/relapse. These data are taken from a study of glioma-infiltrating T cells after dendritic cell vaccination. The data were produced by immunoSEQ multiplex PCR, yet TCRdb's version contains in-frame clones alone and is incomplete. The table has 100,000 to 120,000 clones, around 91% seen once. Study-wide results and caveats: Survival was not directly related to TCR clonality in these patients.

The TCR sequence derives from a human donor with glioblastoma. Sequences were derived from blood, sampled after dendritic cell vaccination. The chain links TRBV5-1 to TRBJ2-3; 11 bases map to TRBD1. CDR3 in DNA: TGCGCCAGCAGCTTGGGGACAGGGGGCGTGGATACACAGTATTTT. As protein: CASSLGTGGVDTQYF.